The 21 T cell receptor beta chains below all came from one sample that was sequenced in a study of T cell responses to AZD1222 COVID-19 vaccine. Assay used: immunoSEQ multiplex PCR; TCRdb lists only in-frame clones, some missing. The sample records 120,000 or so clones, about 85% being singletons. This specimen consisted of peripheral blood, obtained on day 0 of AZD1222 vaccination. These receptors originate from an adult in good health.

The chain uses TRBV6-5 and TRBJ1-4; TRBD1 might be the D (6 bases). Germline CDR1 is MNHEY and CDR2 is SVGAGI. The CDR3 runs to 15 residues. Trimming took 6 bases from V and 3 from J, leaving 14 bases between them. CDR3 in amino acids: CASRMTGGPNEKLFF. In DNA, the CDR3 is TGTGCCAGCAGGATGACTGGGGGCCCTAATGAAAAACTGTTTTTT.

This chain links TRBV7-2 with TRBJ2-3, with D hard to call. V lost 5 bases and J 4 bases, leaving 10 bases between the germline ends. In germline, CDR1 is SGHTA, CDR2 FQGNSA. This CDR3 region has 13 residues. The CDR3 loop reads CASSATSADTQYF. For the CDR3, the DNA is TGTGCCAGCAGCGCCACTTCGGCAGATACGCAGTATTTT.

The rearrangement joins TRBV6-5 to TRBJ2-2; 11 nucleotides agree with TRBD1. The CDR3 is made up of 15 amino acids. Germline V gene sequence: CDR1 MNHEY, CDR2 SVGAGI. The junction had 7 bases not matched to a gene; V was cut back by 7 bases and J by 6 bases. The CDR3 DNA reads TGTGCCAGCAAAACCGGGACAGGGGGGTCCGGGGAGCTGTTTTTT. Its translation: CASKTGTGGSGELFF.

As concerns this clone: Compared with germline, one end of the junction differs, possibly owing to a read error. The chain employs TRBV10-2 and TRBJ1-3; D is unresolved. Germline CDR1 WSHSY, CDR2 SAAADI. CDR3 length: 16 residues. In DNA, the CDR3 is TGCGCCAGCGGTGAGGCTTACTTGAGCTCTGGAAACACCATATATTTT. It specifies CASGEAYLSSGNTIYF.

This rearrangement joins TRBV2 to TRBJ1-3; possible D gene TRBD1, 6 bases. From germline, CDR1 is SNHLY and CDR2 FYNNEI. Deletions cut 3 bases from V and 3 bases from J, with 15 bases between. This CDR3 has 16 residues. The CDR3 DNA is TGTGCCAGCAGTGATCAAATTTACAGGGATGGAAACACCATATATTTT. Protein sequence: CASSDQIYRDGNTIYF.

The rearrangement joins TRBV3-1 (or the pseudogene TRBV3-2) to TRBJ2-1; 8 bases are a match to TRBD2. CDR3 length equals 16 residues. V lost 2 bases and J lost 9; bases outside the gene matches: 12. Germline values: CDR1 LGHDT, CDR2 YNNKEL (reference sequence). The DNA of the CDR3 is TGTGCCAGCAGCCAATCGGGAGGGCCGAAGGTCGGTGAGCAGTTCTTC. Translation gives CASSQSGGPKVGEQFF.

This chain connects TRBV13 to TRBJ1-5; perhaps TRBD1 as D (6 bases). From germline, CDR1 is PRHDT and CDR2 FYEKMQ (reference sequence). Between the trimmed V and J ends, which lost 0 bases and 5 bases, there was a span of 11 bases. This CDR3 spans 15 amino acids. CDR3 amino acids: CASSLGRGFDQPQHF. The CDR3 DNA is TGTGCCAGCAGCTTAGGCAGGGGCTTTGATCAGCCCCAGCATTTT.

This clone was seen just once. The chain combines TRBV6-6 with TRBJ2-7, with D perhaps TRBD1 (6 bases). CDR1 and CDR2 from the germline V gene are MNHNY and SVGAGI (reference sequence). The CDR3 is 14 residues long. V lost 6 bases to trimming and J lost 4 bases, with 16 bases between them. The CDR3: CASRPQGFGYEQYF. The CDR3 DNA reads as TGTGCCAGCAGACCCCAGGGGTTCGGGTACGAGCAGTACTTC.

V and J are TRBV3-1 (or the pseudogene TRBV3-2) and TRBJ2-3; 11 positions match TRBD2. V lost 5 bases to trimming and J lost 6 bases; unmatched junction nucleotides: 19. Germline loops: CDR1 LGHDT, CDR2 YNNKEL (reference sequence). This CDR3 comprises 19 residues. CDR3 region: CASSARLAGRLLPRDTQYF. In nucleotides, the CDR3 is TGTGCCAGCAGCGCCCGACTAGCGGGGAGACTCTTGCCCAGGGATACGCAGTATTTT.

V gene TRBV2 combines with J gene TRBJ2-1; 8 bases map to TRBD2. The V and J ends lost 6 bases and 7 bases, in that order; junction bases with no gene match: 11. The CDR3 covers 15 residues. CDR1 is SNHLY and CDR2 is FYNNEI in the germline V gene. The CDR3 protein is CASRDAAGAENEQFF. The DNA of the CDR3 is TGTGCCAGCAGGGACGCAGCGGGAGCAGAGAATGAGCAGTTCTTC.

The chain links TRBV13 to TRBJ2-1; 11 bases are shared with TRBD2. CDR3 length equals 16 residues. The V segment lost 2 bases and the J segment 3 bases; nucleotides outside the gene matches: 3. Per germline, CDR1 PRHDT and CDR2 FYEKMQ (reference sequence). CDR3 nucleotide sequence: TGTGCCAGCAGCTTAATAGCGGGAGGGTACTACAATGAGCAGTTCTTC. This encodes CASSLIAGGYYNEQFF.

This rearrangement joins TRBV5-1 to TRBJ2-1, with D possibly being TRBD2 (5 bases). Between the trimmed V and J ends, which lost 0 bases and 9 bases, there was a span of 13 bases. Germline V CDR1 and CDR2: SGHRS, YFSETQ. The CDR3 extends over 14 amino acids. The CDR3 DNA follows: TGCGCCAGCAGCTTGGCGTTAGGCGAGGGTGAGCAGTTCTTC. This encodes CASSLALGEGEQFF.

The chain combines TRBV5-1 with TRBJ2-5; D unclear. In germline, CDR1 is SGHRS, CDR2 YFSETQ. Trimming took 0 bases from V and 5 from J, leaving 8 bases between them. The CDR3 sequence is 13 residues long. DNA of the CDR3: TGCGCCAGCAGCTTGGAGAACGTGGAGACCCAGTACTTC. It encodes CASSLENVETQYF. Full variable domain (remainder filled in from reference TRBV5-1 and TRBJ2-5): KAGVTQTPRYLIKTRGQQVTLSCSPISGHRSVSWYQQTPGQGLQFLFEYFSETQRNKGNFPGRFSGRQFSNSRSEMNVSTLELGDSALYLCASSLENVETQYFGPGTRLLVL.

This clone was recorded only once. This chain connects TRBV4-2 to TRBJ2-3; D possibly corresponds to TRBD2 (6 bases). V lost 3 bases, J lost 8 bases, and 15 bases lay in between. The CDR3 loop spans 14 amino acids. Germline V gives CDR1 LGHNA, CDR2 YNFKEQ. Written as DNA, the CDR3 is TGTGCCAGCAGCCAGGAGGGGACGTCCGTTACGCAGTATTTT. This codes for CASSQEGTSVTQYF.

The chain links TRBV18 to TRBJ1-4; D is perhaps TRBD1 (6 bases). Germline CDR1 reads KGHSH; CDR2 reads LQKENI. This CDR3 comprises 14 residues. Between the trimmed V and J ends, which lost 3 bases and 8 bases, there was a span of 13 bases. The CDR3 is CASSPGGAEEKLFF. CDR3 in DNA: TGTGCCAGCTCACCGGGGGGGGCAGAAGAAAAACTGTTTTTT.

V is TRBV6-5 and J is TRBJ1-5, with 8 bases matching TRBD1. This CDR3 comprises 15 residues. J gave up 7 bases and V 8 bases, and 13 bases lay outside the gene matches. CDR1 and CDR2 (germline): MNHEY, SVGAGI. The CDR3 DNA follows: TGTGCCAGCCGCAGGGGGCAGGAACGGGCGCAGCCCCAGCATTTT. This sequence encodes CASRRGQERAQPQHF.

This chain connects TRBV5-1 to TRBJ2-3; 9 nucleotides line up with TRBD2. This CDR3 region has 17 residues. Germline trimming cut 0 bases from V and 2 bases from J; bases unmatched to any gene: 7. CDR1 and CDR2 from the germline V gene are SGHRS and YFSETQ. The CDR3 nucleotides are TGCGCCAGCAGCTTGGCCCCTATAGCGGGGGACACAGATACGCAGTATTTT. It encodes CASSLAPIAGDTDTQYF.

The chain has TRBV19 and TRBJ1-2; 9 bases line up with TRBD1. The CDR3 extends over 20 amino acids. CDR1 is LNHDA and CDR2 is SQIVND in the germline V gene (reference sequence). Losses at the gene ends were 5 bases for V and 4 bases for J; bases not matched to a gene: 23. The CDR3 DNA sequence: TGTGCCAGTAGTTCCCGTTTGGTAGGGACAGGGAGTCGCCTAGCCTATGGCTACACCTTC. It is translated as CASSSRLVGTGSRLAYGYTF.

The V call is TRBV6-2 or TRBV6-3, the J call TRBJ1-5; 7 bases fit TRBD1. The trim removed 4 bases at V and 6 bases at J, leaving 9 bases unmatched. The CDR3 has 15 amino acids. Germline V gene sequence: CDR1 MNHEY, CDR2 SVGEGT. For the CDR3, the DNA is TGTGCCAGCAGTTCCGGGACAGAGCCTAGTCAGCCCCAGCATTTT. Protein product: CASSSGTEPSQPQHF.

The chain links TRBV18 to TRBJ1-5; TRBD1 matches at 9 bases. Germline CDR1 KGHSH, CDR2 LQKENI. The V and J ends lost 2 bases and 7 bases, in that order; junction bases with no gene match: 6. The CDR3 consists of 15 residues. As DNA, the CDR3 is TGTGCCAGCTCACCAGAGACAGGGGGATACCAGCCCCAGCATTTT. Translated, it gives CASSPETGGYQPQHF. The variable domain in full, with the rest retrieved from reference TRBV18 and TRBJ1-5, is NAGVMQNPRHLVRRRGQEARLRCSPMKGHSHVYWYRQLPEEGLKFMVYLQKENIIDESGMPKERFSAEFPKEGPSILRIQQVVRGDSAAYFCASSPETGGYQPQHFGDGTRLSIL.

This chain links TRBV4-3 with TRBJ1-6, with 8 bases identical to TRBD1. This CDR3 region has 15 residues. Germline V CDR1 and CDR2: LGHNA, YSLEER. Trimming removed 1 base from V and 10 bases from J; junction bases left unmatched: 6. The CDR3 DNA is TGCGCCAGCAGCCAAGGATACAGGGGGGGGTCACCCCTCCACTTT. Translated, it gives CASSQGYRGGSPLHF.